A few counts support the clone carrying this TCR beta chain. The sample originates from a study of T cells in Graves' hyperthyroidism and ophthalmopathy. Overall study context: Prior to any treatment, at the point of initial diagnosis, peripheral blood was collected.

Trimming removed 4 bases from V and 7 bases from J, with 13 bases in between. CDR3 size: 14 residues. Germline CDR1 and CDR2: LGHDT and YNNKEL (reference sequence). The TCR beta CDR3 regions underwent amplification using RNA transcripts as the source. A set of HTBI primers served as the primers for a first-round RT-PCR of the TCR CDR3. TCRdb independently ran MiXCR on the multiplex PCR reads; one entry per CDR3 protein. The data show some 760,000 distinct CDR3 sequences, 11% to 15% seen once. Those patients with uncontrolled infection, other autoimmune disease, pregnancy or lactation were excluded. Extraction of PBMCs used roughly 10 ml of fresh peripheral blood.

Source material: blood. This sequence originates from a young woman with Graves' hyperthyroidism. V usage is TRBV3-1 and J usage is TRBJ2-2, with a tentative D call TRBD2 (5 bases). The CDR3 DNA follows: TGTGCCAGCAGCCCGAGGGATTACGACGGGGAGCTGTTTTTT. It translates to CASSPRDYDGELFF.